This TCR beta chain is from a study of cytomegalovirus exposure and HLA in healthy donors. The V and J ends lost 4 bases and 6 bases, in that order; junction bases with no gene match: 9. This CDR3 contains 14 residues. CDR1 and CDR2 (germline): SGDLS, YYNGEE. As regards this clone: Its antigen is still unknown.

PCR amplification relied on 60 Vbeta primers (plus 13 Jbeta primers). Sequencing used immunoSEQ multiplex PCR; TCRdb keeps in-frame clones, though not all of them. This table holds about 120,000 clones, 70% to 80% found once. Points from the study as a whole: Presence/absence analyses assumed roughly uniform sequencing depth across donors, which may not hold.

This sequence was found in a woman in her 40s in good health and CMV-seropositive. The sequenced sample consisted of PBMCs. J is TRBJ1-1 and V is TRBV9; TRBD1 aligns across 7 bases. This chain's CDR3 is CASSLGDRAPEAFF. DNA of the CDR3: TGTGCCAGCAGCCTTGGAGACAGGGCCCCTGAAGCTTTCTTT.